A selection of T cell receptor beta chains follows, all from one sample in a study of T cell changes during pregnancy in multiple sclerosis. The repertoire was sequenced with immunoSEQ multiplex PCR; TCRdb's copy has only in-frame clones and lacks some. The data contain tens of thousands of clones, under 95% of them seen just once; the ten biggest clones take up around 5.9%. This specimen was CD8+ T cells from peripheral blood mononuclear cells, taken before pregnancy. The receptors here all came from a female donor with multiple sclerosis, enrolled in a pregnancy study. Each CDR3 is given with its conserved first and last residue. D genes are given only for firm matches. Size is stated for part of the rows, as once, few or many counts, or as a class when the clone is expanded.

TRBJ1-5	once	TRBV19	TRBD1	TGTGCCAGTAGTACCGGGACAGCTTATAGCAATCAGCCCCAGCATTTT	CASSTGTAYSNQPQHF
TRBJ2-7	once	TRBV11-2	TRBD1	TGTGCCAGCAGCGTAGGACAGGGTTTCTACGAGCAGTACTTC	CASSVGQGFYEQYF
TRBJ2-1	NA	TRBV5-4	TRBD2	TGTGCCAGCAGCTTGACCGAGCGGGAGCCCTACAATGAGCAGTTCTTC	CASSLTEREPYNEQFF
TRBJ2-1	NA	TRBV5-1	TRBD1	TGCGCCAGCAGCCCAACAGGGGTTGGCTCCTACAATGAGCAGTTCTTC	CASSPTGVGSYNEQFF
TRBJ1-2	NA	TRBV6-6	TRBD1	TGTGCCAGCAGTTTAGGACAGGGCAACTATGGCTACACCTTC	CASSLGQGNYGYTF
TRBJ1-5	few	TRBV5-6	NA	TGTGCCAGCAGCTTGGGTCCTCAAGGGGTGGGAACCCAGCATTTT	CASSLGPQGVGTQHF
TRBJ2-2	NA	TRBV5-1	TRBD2	TGCGCCAGCAGTTCTACCTCCTGGACTAGCCTTACCGGGGAGCTGTTTTTT	CASSSTSWTSLTGELFF
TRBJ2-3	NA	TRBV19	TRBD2	TGTGCCAGTAGCGGGACTAGCGGACACACAGATACGCAGTATTTT	CASSGTSGHTDTQYF
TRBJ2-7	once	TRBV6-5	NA	TGTGCCAGCAGTTACTCCGGCGACTCATCCTACGAGCAGTACTTC	CASSYSGDSSYEQYF
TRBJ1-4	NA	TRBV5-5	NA	TGTGCCAGCAGCTTCGGAGGAAAACTGTTTTTT	CASSFGGKLFF
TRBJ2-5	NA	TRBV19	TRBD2	TGTGCCAGTAGTATTGAGAGCGGGGGGCCGTCCGAGACCCAGTACTTC	CASSIESGGPSETQYF
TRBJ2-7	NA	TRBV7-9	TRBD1	TGTGCCAGCAGCTCGGACAGGGAGGAGCAGTACTTC	CASSSDREEQYF
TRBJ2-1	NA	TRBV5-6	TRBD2	TGTGCCAGCAGCTTGGCAGCGGGAGCCCGCAATGAGCAGTTCTTC	CASSLAAGARNEQFF
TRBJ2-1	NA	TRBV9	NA	TGTGCCAGCAGCGTAGGAGCCAGGGGCTCGGGTGAGCAGTTCTTC	CASSVGARGSGEQFF
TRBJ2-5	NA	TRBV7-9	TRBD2	TGTGCCAGCAGCTTAATCCTAGCGGGAGTGGAGACCCAGTACTTC	CASSLILAGVETQYF
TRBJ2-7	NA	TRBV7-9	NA	TGTGCCAGCAGCAGCGCCCAGCCTACAGGGGGGGAACCCTACGAGCAGTACTTC	CASSSAQPTGGEPYEQYF
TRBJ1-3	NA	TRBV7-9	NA	TGTGCCAGCAGCACACGGACACTAACAGCCTCTGGAAACACCATATATTTT	CASSTRTLTASGNTIYF
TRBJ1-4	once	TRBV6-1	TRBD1	TGTGCCAGCAGGCCGACAGGGGGCAGGGAAAAACTGTTTTTT	CASRPTGGREKLFF
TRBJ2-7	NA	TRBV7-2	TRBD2	TGTGCCAGCAGCTCCTTTTCTAGCGGCTACGAGCAGTACTTC	CASSSFSSGYEQYF
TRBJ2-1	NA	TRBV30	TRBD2	TGTGCCACTACAGCGGGACCTTACAATGAGCAGTTCTTC	CATTAGPYNEQFF
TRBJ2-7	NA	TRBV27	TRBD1	TGTGCCAGCAGGACCGGGACAGGGGGTCTTAAGTACTTC	CASRTGTGGLKYF
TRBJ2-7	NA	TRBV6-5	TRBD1	TGTGCCAGCAGTTACCCAAGACAGGGCGCCTACGAGCAGTACTTC	CASSYPRQGAYEQYF
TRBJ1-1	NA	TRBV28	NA	TGTGCCAGCAGTTTCAGGGGCAGCAACACTGAAGCTTTCTTT	CASSFRGSNTEAFF
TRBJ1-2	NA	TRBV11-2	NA	TGTGCCAGCAGCTCTATTTCCCCACTTGGCTACACCTTC	CASSSISPLGYTF
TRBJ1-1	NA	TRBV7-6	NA	TGTGCCAGCAGCTTAGATCGGGGAGGGAACACTGAAGCTTTCTTT	CASSLDRGGNTEAFF
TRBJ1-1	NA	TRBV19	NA	TGTGCCAGTAGTATAGGCTGGCCCGAAGAAGCTTTCTTT	CASSIGWPEEAFF
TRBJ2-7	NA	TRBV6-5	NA	TGTGCCAGCAGTCACAAGACAGGACGCGAGCAGTACTTC	CASSHKTGREQYF
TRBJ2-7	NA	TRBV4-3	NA	TGCGCCAGCAGCCAGGGGGCGGGAGCGGCCTACGAGCAGTACTTC	CASSQGAGAAYEQYF
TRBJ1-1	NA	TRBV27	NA	TGTGCCAGCAGCCCCCAGGGGAACACTGAAGCTTTCTTT	CASSPQGNTEAFF
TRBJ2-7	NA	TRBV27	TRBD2	TGTGCCAGCAGCCCCAGCCCACTAGCGGGAGTTTACGAGCAGTACTTC	CASSPSPLAGVYEQYF
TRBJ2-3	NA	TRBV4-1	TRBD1	TGCGCCAGCAGCCAAGATACAGGACAGGGAGAAGGCACAGATACGCAGTATTTT	CASSQDTGQGEGTDTQYF
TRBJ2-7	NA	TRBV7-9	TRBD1	TGTGCCAGCAGCCCCACAGGGGTGCAGTACTTC	CASSPTGVQYF
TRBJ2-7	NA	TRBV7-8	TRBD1	TGTGCCAGCGTGGACCAGGGGGAAGGGCTCGAGCAGTACTTC	CASVDQGEGLEQYF
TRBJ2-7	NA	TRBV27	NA	TGTGCCAGCAGTAGGAGCGCCTTAAGCTCCTACGAGCAGTACTTC	CASSRSALSSYEQYF
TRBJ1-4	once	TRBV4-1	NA	TGCGCCAGCAGCACCCGACAGGTTTTAGGGGAAAAACTGTTTTTT	CASSTRQVLGEKLFF
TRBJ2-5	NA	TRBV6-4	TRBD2	TGTGCCAGCAGTGGGGTAGCGGGAGTCTCCGTCCCGGAGACCCAGTACTTC	CASSGVAGVSVPETQYF
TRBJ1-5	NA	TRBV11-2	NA	TGTGCCAGTAGGGGTGCTAGCAATCAGCCCCAGCATTTT	CASRGASNQPQHF